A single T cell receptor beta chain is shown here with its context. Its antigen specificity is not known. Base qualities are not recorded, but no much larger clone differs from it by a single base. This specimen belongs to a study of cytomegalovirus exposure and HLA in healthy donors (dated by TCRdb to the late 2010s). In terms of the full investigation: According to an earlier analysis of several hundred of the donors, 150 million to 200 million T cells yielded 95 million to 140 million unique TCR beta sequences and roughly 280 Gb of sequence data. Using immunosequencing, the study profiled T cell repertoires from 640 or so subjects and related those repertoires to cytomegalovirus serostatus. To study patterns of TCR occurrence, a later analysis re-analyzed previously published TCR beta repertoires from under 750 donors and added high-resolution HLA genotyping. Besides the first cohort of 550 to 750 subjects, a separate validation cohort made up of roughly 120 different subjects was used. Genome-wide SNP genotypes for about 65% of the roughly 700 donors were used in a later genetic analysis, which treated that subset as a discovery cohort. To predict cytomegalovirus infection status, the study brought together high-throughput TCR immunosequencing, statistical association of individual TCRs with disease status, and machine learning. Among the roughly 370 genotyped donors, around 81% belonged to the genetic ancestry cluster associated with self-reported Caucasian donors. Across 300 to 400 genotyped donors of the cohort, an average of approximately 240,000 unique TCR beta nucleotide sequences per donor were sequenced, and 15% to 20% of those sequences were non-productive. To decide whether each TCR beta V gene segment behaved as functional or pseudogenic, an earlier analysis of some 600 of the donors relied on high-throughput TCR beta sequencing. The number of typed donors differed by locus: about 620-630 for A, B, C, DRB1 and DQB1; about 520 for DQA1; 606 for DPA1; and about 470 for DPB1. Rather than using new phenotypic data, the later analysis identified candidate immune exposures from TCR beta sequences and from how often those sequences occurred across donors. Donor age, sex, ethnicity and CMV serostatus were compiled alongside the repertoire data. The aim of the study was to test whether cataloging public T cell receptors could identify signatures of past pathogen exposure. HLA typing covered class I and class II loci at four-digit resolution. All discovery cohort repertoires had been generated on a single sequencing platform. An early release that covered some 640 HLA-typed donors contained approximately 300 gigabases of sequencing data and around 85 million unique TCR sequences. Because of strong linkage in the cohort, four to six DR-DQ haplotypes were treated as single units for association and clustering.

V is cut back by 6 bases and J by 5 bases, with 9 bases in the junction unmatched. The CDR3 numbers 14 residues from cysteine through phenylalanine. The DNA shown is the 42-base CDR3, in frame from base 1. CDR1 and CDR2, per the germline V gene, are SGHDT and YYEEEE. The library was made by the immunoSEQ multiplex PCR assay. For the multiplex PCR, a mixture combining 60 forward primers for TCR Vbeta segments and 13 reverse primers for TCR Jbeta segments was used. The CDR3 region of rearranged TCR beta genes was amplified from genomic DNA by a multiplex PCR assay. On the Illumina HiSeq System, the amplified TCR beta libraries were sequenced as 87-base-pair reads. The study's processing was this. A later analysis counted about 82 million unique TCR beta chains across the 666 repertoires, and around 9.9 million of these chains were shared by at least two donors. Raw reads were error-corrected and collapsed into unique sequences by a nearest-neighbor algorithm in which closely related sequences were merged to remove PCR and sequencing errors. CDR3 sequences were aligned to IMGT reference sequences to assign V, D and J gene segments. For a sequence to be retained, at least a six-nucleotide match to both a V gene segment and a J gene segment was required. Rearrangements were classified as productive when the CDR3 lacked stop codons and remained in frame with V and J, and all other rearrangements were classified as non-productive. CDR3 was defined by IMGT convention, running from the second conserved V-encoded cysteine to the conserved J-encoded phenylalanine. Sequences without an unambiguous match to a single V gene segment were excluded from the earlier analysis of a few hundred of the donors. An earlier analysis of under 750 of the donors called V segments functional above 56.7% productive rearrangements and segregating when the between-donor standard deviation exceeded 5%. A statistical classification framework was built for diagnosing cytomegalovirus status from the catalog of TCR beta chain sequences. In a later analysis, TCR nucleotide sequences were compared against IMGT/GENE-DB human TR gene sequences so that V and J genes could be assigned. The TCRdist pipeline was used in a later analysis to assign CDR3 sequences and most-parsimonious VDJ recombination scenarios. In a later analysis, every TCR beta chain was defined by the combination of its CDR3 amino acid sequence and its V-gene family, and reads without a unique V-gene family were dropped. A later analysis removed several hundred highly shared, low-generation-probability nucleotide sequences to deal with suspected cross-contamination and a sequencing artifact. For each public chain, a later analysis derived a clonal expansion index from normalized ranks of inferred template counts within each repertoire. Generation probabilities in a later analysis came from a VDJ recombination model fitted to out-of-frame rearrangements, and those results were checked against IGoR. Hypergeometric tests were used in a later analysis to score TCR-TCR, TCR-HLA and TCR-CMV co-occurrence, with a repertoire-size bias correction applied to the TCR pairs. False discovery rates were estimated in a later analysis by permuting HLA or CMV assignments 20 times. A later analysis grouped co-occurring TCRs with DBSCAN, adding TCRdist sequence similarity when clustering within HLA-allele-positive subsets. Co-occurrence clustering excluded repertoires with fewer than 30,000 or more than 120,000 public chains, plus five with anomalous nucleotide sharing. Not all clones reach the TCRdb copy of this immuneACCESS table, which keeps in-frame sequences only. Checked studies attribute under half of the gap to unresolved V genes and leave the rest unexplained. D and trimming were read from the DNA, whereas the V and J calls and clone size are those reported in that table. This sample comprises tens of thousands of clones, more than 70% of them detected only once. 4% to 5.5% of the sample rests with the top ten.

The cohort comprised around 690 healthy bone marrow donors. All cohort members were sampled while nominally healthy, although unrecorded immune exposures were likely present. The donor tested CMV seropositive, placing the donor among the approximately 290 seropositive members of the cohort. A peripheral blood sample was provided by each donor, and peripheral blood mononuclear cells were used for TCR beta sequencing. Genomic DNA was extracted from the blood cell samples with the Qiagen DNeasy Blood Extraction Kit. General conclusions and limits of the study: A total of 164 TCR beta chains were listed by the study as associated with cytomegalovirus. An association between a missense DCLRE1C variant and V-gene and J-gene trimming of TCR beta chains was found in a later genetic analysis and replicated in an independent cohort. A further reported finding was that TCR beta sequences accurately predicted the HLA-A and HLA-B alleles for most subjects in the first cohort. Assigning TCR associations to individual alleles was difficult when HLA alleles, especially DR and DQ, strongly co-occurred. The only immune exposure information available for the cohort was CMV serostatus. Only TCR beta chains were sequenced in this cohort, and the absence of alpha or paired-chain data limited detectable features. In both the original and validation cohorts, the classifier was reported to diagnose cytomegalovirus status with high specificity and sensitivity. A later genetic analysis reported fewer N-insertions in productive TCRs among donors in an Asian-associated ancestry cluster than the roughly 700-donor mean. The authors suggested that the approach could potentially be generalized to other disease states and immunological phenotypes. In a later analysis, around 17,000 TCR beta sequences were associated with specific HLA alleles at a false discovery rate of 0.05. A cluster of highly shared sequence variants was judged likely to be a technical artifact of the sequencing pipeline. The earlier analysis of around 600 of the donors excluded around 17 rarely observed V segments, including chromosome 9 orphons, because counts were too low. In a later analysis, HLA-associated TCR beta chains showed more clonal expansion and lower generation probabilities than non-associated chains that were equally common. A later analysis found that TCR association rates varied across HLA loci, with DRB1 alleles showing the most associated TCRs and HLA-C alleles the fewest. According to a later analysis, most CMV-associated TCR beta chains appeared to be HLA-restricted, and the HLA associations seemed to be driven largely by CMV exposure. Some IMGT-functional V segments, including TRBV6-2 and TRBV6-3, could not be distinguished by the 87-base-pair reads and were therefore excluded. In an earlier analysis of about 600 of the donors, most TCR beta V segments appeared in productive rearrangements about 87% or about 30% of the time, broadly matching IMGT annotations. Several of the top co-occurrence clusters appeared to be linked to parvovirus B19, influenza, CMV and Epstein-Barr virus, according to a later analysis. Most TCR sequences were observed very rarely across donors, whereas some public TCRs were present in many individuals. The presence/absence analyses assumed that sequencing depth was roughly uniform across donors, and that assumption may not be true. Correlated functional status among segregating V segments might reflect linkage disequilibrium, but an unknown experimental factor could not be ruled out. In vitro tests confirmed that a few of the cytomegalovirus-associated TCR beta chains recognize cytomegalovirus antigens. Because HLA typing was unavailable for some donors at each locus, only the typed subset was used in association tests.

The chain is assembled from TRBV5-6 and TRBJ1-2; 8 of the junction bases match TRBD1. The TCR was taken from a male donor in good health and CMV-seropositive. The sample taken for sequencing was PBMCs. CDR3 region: CASNARGRWYGYTF. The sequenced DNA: TGTGCCAGCAACGCCAGGGGGCGCTGGTATGGCTACACCTTC.